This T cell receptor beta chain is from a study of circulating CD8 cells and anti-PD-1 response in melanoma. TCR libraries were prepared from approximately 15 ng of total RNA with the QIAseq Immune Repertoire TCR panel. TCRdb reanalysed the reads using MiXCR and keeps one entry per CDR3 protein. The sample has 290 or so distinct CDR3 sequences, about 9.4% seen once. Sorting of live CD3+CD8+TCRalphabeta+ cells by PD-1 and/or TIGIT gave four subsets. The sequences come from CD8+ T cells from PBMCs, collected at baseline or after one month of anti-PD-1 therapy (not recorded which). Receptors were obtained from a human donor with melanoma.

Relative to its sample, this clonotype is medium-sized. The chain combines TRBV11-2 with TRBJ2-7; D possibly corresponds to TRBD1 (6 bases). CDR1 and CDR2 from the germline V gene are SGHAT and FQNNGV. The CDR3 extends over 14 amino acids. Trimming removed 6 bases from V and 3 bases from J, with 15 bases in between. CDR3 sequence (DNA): TGTGCCAGCAGAGATCCGGGACAAGACTACGAGCAGTACTTC. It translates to CASRDPGQDYEQYF.